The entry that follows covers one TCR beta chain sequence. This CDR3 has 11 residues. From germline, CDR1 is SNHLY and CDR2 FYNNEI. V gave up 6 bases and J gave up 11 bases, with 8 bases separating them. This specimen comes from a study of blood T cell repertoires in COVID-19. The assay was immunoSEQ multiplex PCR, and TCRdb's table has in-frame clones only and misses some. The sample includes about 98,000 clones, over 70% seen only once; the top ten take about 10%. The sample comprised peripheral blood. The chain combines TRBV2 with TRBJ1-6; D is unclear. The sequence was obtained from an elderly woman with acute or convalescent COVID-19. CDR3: CASRSSAPLHF. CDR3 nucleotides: TGTGCCAGCAGGTCGAGTGCACCCCTCCACTTT.